This TCR beta chain was obtained from a study of control samples from healthy donors and cancer patients. Sequenced by immunoSEQ multiplex PCR; TCRdb stores in-frame clones only, minus some. Among about 120,000 clones listed, roughly 90% were seen once. The source of this sequence is a man between 45 and 60 years old in good health. The sequenced sample consisted of blood.

CDR3: CASSGPTGGGQPQHF. For the CDR3, the DNA is TGTGCCAGCAGTGGCCCGACAGGGGGCGGTCAGCCCCAGCATTTT. The rearrangement joins TRBV2 to TRBJ1-5; 10 bases are a match to TRBD1. V was pared by 4 bases and J by 6 bases, with 6 bases of the junction left unmatched. Germline CDR1 reads SNHLY; CDR2 reads FYNNEI. This CDR3 is 15 amino acids long.